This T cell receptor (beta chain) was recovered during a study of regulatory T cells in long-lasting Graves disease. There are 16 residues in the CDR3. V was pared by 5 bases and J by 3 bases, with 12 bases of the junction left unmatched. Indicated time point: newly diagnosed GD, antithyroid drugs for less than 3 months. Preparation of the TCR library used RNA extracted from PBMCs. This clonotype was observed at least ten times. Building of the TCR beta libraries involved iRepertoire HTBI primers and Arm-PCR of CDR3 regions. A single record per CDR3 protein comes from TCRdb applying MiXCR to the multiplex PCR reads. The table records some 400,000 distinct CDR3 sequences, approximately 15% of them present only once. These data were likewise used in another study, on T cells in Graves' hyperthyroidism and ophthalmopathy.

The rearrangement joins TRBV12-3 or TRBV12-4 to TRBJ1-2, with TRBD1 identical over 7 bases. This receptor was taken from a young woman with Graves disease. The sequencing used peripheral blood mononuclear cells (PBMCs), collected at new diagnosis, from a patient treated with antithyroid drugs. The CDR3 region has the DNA TGTGCCAGCAGTATCAGGGGCGGCAGGGGGGACTATGGCTACACCTTC. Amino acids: CASSIRGGRGDYGYTF.